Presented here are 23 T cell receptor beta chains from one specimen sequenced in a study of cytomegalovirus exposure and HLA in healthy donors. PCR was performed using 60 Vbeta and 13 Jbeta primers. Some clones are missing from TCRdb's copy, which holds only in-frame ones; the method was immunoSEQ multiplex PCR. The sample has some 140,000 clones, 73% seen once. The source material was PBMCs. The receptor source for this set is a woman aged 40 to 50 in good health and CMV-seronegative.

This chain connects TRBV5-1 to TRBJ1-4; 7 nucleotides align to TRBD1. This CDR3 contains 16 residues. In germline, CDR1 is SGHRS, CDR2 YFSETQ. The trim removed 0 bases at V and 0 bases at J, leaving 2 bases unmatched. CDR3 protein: CASSLGDRATNEKLFF. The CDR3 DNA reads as TGCGCCAGCAGCTTGGGGGACAGAGCAACTAATGAAAAACTGTTTTTT.

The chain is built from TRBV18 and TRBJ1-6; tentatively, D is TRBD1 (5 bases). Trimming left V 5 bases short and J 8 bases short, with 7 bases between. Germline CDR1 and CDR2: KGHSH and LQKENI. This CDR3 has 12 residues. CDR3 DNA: TGTGCCAGCTCAACCAGGGATTCACCCCTCCACTTT. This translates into CASSTRDSPLHF.

In nucleotides, the CDR3 is TGTGCCACCTCCCGGGAGGGAAAGAACACAGATACGCAGTATTTT. It yields the protein CATSREGKNTDTQYF. The chain links TRBV2 to TRBJ2-3; 8 nucleotides align to TRBD2. The J segment lost 2 bases and the V segment lost 10 bases, leaving 11 bases of the junction unmatched. The CDR3 spans 15 residues. From germline, CDR1 is SNHLY and CDR2 FYNNEI.

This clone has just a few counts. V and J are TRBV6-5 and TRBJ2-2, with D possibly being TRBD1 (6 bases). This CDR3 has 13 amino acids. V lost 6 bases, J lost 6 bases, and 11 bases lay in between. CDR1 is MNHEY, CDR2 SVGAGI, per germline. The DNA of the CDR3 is TGTGCCAGCAGGGAACAGGGTTCCGGGGAGCTGTTTTTT. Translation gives CASREQGSGELFF.

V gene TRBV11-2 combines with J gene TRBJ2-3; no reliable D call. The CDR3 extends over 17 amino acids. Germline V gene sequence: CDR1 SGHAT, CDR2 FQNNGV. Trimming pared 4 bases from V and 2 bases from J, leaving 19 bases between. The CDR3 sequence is CASSSSGDGQNTDTQYF. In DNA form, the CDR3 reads TGTGCCAGCAGCTCGAGTGGCGATGGGCAGAACACAGATACGCAGTATTTT.

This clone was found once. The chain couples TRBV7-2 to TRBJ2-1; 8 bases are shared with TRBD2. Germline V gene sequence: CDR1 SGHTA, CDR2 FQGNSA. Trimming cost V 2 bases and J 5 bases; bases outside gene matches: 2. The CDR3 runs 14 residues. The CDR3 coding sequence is TGTGCCAGCAGCTTATCCGGGGGGGACAATGAGCAGTTCTTC. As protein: CASSLSGGDNEQFF. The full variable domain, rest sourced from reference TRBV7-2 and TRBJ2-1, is GAGVSQSPSNKVTEKGKDVELRCDPISGHTALYWYRQSLGQGLEFLIYFQGNSAPDKSGLPSDRFSAERTGGSVSTLTIQRTQQEDSAVYLCASSLSGGDNEQFFGPGTRLTVL.

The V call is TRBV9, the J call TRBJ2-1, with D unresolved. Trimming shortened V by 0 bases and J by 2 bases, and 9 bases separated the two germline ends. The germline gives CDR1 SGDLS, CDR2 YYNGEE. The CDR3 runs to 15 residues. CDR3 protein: CASSVVAETYNEQFF. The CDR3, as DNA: TGTGCCAGCAGCGTAGTTGCAGAAACCTACAATGAGCAGTTCTTC.

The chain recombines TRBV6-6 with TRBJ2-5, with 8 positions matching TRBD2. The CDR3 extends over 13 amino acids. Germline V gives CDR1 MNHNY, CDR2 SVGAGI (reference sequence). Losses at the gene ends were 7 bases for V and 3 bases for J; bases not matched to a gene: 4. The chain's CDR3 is CASTPGGEETQYF. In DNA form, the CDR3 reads TGTGCCAGCACCCCGGGGGGGGAAGAGACCCAGTACTTC.

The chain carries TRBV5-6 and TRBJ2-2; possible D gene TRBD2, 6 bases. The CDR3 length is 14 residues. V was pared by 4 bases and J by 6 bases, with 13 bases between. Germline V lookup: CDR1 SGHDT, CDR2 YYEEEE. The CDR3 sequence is CASSRAREPGELFF. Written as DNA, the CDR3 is TGTGCCAGCAGCCGGGCCCGGGAGCCCGGGGAGCTGTTTTTT.

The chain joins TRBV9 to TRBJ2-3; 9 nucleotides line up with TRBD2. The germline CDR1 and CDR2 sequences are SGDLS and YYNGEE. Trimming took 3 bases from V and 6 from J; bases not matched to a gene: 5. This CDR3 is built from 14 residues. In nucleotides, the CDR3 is TGTGCCAGCAGCGGGCGGGGGGGCCTTGATACGCAGTATTTT. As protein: CASSGRGGLDTQYF.

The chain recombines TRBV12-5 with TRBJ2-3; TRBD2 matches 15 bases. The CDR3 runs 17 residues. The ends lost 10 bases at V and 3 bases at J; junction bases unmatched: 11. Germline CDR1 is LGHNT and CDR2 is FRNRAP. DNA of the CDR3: TGTGCTACGACTAAGGGACTAGCGGGGGGTTGGACAGATACGCAGTATTTT. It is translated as CATTKGLAGGWTDTQYF.

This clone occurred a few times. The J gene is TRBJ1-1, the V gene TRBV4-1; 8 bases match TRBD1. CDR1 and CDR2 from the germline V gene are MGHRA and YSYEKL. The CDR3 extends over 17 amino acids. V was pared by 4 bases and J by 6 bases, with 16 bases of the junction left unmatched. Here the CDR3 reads CASSRGEETGGLPEAFF. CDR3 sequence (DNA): TGCGCCAGCAGCCGGGGGGAGGAAACAGGGGGGCTCCCTGAAGCTTTCTTT.

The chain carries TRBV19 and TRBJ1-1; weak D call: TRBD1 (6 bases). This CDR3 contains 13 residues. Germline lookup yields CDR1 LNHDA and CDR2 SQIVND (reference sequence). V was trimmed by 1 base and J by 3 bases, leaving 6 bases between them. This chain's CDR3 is CASSIAGDTEAFF. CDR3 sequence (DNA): TGTGCCAGTAGTATAGCAGGGGACACTGAAGCTTTCTTT.

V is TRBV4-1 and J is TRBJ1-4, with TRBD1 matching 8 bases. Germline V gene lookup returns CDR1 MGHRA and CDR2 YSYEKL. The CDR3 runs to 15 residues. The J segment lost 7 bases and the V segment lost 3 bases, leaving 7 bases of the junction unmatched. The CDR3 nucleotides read TGCGCCAGCAGCCAGCAGACAGGGGTTTTTGAAAAACTGTTTTTT. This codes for CASSQQTGVFEKLFF.

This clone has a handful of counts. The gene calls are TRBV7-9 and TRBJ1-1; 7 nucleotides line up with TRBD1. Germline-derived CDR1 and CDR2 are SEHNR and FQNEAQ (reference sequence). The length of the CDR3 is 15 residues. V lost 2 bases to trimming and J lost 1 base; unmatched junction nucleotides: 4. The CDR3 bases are TGTGCCAGCAGCTTACTGGGACAGAAGAACACTGAAGCTTTCTTT. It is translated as CASSLLGQKNTEAFF.

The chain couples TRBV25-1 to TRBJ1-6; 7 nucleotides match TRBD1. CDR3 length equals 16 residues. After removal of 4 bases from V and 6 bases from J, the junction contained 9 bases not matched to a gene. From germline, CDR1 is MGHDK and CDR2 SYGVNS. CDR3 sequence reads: CASSVTGTELNSPLHF. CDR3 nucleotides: TGTGCCAGCAGTGTAACCGGGACAGAGCTTAATTCACCCCTCCACTTT. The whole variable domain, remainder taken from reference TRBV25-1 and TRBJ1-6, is EADIYQTPRYLVIGTGKKITLECSQTMGHDKMYWYQQDPGMELHLIHYSYGVNSTEKGDLSSESTVSRIRTEHFPLTLESARPSHTSQYLCASSVTGTELNSPLHFGNGTRLTVT.

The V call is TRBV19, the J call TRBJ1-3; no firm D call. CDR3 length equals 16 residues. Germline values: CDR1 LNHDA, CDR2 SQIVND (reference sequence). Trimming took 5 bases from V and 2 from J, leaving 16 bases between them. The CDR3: CASSPTRMGAGNTIYF. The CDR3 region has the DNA TGTGCCAGTAGTCCCACCCGGATGGGAGCTGGAAACACCATATATTTT.

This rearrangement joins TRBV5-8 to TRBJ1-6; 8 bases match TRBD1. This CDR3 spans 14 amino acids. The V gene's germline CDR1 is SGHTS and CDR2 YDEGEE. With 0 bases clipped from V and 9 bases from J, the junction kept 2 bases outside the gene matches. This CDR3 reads CASSLAQGASPLHF. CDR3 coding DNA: TGTGCCAGCAGCTTGGCCCAGGGGGCTTCACCCCTCCACTTT.

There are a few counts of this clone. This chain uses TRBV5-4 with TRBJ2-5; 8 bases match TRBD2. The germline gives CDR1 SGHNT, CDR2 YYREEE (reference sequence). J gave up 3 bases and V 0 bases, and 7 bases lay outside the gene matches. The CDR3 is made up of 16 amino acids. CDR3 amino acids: CASSLALDSGEETQYF. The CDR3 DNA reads TGTGCCAGCAGCTTGGCCCTGGATAGCGGGGAAGAGACCCAGTACTTC.

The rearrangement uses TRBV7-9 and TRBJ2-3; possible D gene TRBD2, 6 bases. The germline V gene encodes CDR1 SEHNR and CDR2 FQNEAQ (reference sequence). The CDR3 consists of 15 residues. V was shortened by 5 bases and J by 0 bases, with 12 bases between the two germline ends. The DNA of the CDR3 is TGTGCCAGCAGCATCTCCGGGAGCAGCACAGATACGCAGTATTTT. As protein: CASSISGSSTDTQYF.

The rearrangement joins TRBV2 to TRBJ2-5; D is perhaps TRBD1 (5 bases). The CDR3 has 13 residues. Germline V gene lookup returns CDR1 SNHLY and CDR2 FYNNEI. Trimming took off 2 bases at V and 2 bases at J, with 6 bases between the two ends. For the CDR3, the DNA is TGTGCCAGCAGTGAAAACAGGCAAGAGACCCAGTACTTC. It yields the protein CASSENRQETQYF.

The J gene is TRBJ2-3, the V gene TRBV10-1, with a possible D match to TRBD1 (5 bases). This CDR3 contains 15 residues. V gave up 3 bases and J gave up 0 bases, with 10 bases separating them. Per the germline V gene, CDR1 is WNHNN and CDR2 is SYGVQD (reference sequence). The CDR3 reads CASSDRTPSTDTQYF. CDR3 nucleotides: TGCGCCAGCAGTGATCGGACACCTAGCACAGATACGCAGTATTTT.

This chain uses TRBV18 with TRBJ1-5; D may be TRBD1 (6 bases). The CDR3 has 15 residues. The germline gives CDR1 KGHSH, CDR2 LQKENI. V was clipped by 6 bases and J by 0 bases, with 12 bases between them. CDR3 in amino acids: CASSPTGSSNQPQHF. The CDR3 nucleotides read TGTGCCAGCTCTCCAACAGGGTCTAGCAATCAGCCCCAGCATTTT.